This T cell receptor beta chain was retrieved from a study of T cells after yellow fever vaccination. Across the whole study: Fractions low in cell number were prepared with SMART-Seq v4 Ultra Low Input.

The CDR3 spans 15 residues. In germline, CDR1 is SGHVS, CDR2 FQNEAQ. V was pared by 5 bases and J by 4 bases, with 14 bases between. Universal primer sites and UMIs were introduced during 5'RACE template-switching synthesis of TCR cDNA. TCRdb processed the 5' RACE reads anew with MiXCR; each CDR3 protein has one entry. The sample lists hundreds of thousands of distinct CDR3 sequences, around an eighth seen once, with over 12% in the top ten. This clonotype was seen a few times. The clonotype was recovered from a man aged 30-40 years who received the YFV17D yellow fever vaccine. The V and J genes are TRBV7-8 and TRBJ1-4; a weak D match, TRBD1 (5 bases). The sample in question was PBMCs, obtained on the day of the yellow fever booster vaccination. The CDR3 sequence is CASSGSGTVNEKLFF. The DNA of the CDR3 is TGTGCCAGCAGCGGATCCGGGACCGTTAATGAAAAACTGTTTTTT.